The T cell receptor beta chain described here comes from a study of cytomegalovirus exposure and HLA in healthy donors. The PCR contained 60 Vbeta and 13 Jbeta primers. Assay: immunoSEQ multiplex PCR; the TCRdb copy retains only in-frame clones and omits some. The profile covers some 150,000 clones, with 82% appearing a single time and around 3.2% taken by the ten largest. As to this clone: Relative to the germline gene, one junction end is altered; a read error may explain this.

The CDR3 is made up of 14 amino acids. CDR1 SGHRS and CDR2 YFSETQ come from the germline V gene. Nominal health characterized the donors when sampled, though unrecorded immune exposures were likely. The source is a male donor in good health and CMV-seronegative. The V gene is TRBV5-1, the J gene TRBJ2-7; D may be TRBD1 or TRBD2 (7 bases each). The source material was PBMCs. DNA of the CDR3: TGCGCCAGCACCTTGGGAGGGACAGCCGACGAGCAGTACTTC. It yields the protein CASTLGGTADEQYF.